The 30 T cell receptor beta chains below all came from one sample that was sequenced in a study of blood T cell repertoires in COVID-19. Generated by immunoSEQ multiplex PCR, the TCRdb table keeps only in-frame clones and is missing some. Among 60,000 to 75,000 clones listed, approximately 88% were seen once. Input material: peripheral blood. These receptors all come from an elderly woman with acute or convalescent COVID-19.

The CDR3 coding sequence is TGCGCCAGCAGCTTGGGTGACAGGGAAACCACTGAAGCTTTCTTT. It yields the protein CASSLGDRETTEAFF. This rearrangement joins TRBV5-1 to TRBJ1-1, with 7 bases matching TRBD1. The V and J ends lost 0 bases and 4 bases, in that order; junction bases with no gene match: 6. There are 15 residues in the CDR3. Germline V gene lookup returns CDR1 SGHRS and CDR2 YFSETQ. Complete variable domain (other parts from reference TRBV5-1 and TRBJ1-1): KAGVTQTPRYLIKTRGQQVTLSCSPISGHRSVSWYQQTPGQGLQFLFEYFSETQRNKGNFPGRFSGRQFSNSRSEMNVSTLELGDSALYLCASSLGDRETTEAFFGQGTRLTVV.

The chain carries TRBV7-9 and TRBJ1-1; 11 bases are a match to TRBD1. Germline CDR1 SEHNR, CDR2 FQNEAQ (reference sequence). With 5 bases clipped from V and 5 bases from J, the junction kept 4 bases outside the gene matches. This CDR3 is built from 14 residues. DNA for the CDR3: TGTGCCAGCAGCCCGGGACAGGGGGAGACTGAAGCTTTCTTT. Encoded protein: CASSPGQGETEAFF.

The chain has TRBV2 and TRBJ1-2, with D perhaps matching TRBD1 (5 bases). Looked up from germline, CDR1 is SNHLY and CDR2 is FYNNEI. The CDR3 has 12 amino acids. V lost 6 bases and J 2 bases, leaving 7 bases between the germline ends. As DNA, the CDR3 is TGTGCCAGCAGGGACAACAACTATGGCTACACCTTC. Amino acids: CASRDNNYGYTF.

The chain has TRBV19 and TRBJ2-2; 7 bases map to TRBD2. This CDR3 is 17 amino acids long. With 10 bases clipped from V and 2 bases from J, the junction kept 16 bases outside the gene matches. CDR1 is LNHDA and CDR2 is SQIVND in the germline V gene (reference sequence). CDR3 region: CAKILRLAHSNTGELFF. CDR3 sequence (DNA): TGTGCCAAAATCCTTCGACTAGCTCACTCAAACACCGGGGAGCTGTTTTTT.

The chain couples TRBV6-2 or TRBV6-3 to TRBJ2-7, with 9 bases matching TRBD2. CDR1 is MNHEY and CDR2 is SVGEGT in the germline V gene. V lost 1 base to trimming and J lost 0 bases; unmatched junction nucleotides: 4. This CDR3 is 16 amino acids long. The DNA for the CDR3 is TGTGCCAGCAGTTACTACCCTAGCGGGGTCTCCTACGAGCAGTACTTC. Protein product: CASSYYPSGVSYEQYF.

The rearrangement joins TRBV2 to TRBJ2-1, with TRBD2 as a possible D gene (5 bases). The V end lost 7 bases, the J end lost 1 base, and 23 bases lay between the germline ends. The CDR3 is 18 residues long. Germline V gene sequence: CDR1 SNHLY, CDR2 FYNNEI. The chain's CDR3 is CASIYSDGPRESYNEQFF. CDR3 DNA: TGTGCCAGCATCTATTCAGACGGGCCGAGGGAATCCTACAATGAGCAGTTCTTC.

The genes are TRBV5-1 and TRBJ2-5; 11 bases agree with TRBD2. Germline loops: CDR1 SGHRS, CDR2 YFSETQ. The junction had 13 bases not matched to a gene; V was cut back by 4 bases and J by 5 bases. This CDR3 is 17 amino acids long. The CDR3 DNA follows: TGCGCCAGCAGCCCTGGGACTAGCGGACTGGGGTGGGAGACCCAGTACTTC. This codes for CASSPGTSGLGWETQYF.

The chain combines TRBV19 with TRBJ1-2; TRBD1 aligns across 7 bases. Looked up from germline, CDR1 is LNHDA and CDR2 is SQIVND (reference sequence). Trimming at V came to 5 bases and at J to 8 bases, leaving 11 bases not matched to a gene. The CDR3 spans 14 residues. CDR3 loop: CASSLREGAGGYTF. CDR3 nucleotides: TGTGCCAGTAGTCTTCGAGAGGGGGCAGGAGGCTACACCTTC. Full variable domain (outside the CDR3, taken from reference TRBV19 and TRBJ1-2): DGGITQSPKYLFRKEGQNVTLSCEQNLNHDAMYWYRQDPGQGLRLIYYSQIVNDFQKGDIAEGYSVSREKKESFPLTVTSAQKNPTAFYLCASSLREGAGGYTFGSGTRLTVV.

The chain recombines TRBV2 with TRBJ1-1; D uncertain. Germline lookup yields CDR1 SNHLY and CDR2 FYNNEI. The CDR3 spans 14 residues. V dropped 5 bases and J dropped 6 bases, with 16 bases sitting between them. CDR3 sequence reads: CASSSGTGWAEAFF. The CDR3 bases are TGTGCCAGCAGTTCCGGAACCGGGTGGGCTGAAGCTTTCTTT.

The V gene is TRBV19, the J gene TRBJ2-3; TRBD2 matches 16 bases. V trimming: 4 bases; J trimming: 5 bases; junction bases outside the gene matches: 12. The CDR3 has 19 residues. Germline loops: CDR1 LNHDA, CDR2 SQIVND (reference sequence). The CDR3 bases are TGTGCCAGTAGTACCCCCCCCGGGACTAGCGGGGGGGCCAGAGATACGCAGTATTTT. It translates to CASSTPPGTSGGARDTQYF.

The chain links TRBV5-6 to TRBJ2-1, with 7 bases aligning to TRBD1. Germline V gene lookup returns CDR1 SGHDT and CDR2 YYEEEE. The CDR3 is 12 residues long. J lost 6 bases, V lost 4 bases, and 1 base had no gene match. The CDR3 nucleotides are TGTGCCAGCAGCCGGGACAGCAATGAGCAGTTCTTC. It translates to CASSRDSNEQFF.

The gene calls are TRBV28 and TRBJ2-3; 9 positions match TRBD2. The CDR3 is 16 residues long. The J segment lost 5 bases and the V segment lost 4 bases, leaving 10 bases of the junction unmatched. Germline V gene sequence: CDR1 MDHEN, CDR2 SYDVKM. The CDR3 region has the DNA TGTGCCAGCAGTTCGCCCCTGGGTAGCGGGGGAGATACGCAGTATTTT. Amino acids: CASSSPLGSGGDTQYF.

This clone was counted a few times. The genes are TRBV6-2 or TRBV6-3 and TRBJ2-7; TRBD1 is a possible D gene (5 bases). The CDR3 spans 13 residues. Germline V gene sequence: CDR1 MNHEY, CDR2 SVGEGT. Trimming shortened V by 6 bases and J by 3 bases, and 12 bases separated the two germline ends. CDR3 protein: CASSRPQGYEQYF. The CDR3 DNA reads TGTGCCAGCAGCCGTCCCCAGGGCTACGAGCAGTACTTC.

The V gene is TRBV29-1, the J gene TRBJ2-3; D is perhaps TRBD1 (5 bases). This CDR3 contains 12 residues. Germline assignment: CDR1 SQVTM and CDR2 ANQGSEA. Trimming took 8 bases from V and 2 from J, leaving 11 bases between them. Written as DNA, the CDR3 is TGCAGCCTCGTCGGACACACAGATACGCAGTATTTT. Residues: CSLVGHTDTQYF.

CDR3 DNA: TGTGCCTGGAGTGGAGCTAGCGGGACGTACAATGAGCAGTTCTTC. Its translation is CAWSGASGTYNEQFF. The chain uses TRBV30 and TRBJ2-1, with 9 bases identical to TRBD2. Germline V gives CDR1 GTSNPN, CDR2 SVGIG (reference sequence). The CDR3 spans 15 residues. The V segment lost 1 base and the J segment 4 bases; nucleotides outside the gene matches: 5.

The J gene is TRBJ1-2, the V gene TRBV28; D is perhaps TRBD1 (6 bases). The CDR3 consists of 13 residues. CDR1 is MDHEN, CDR2 SYDVKM, per germline. V dropped 3 bases and J dropped 7 bases, with 12 bases sitting between them. CDR3 region: CASSFAGALGYTF. The CDR3 coding sequence is TGTGCCAGCAGTTTCGCGGGGGCGCTTGGCTACACCTTC.

The chain employs TRBV5-1 and TRBJ1-1; TRBD1 matches 8 bases. CDR1 is SGHRS and CDR2 is YFSETQ in the germline V gene. This CDR3 has 14 residues. V shed 4 bases and J 3 bases; nucleotides not matched to a gene: 5. The CDR3 is CASSSGQGHTEAFF. The CDR3 DNA is TGCGCCAGCAGCAGTGGACAGGGACACACTGAAGCTTTCTTT.

This sequence joins TRBV7-9 and TRBJ2-1; 9 bases line up with TRBD1. V lost 5 bases, J lost 7 bases, and 9 bases stayed unmatched. Germline V gene data show CDR1 as SEHNR and CDR2 as FQNEAQ (reference sequence). The CDR3 contains 15 residues. CDR3 residues: CASSIRGTGLNEQFF. The DNA for the CDR3 is TGTGCCAGCAGCATTCGGGGGACAGGGTTAAATGAGCAGTTCTTC. The variable domain in full, with the rest retrieved from reference TRBV7-9 and TRBJ2-1, is DTGVSQNPRHKITKRGQNVTFRCDPISEHNRLYWYRQTLGQGPEFLTYFQNEAQLEKSRLLSDRFSAERPKGSFSTLEIQRTEQGDSAMYLCASSIRGTGLNEQFFGPGTRLTVL.

The chain couples TRBV6-5 to TRBJ2-3, with no clear D. V shed 6 bases and J shed 1 base, with 14 bases lying between them. CDR1 and CDR2 from the germline V gene are MNHEY and SVGAGI. CDR3 length equals 15 residues. As DNA, the CDR3 is TGTGCCAGCAGGCCCCCCTTTGCGGGCACAGATACGCAGTATTTT. Protein product: CASRPPFAGTDTQYF.

This clone is hyperexpanded by share. CDR3 in amino acids: CATSEQGAPNQPQHF. The CDR3 bases are TGTGCCACCAGCGAACAGGGGGCACCGAATCAGCCCCAGCATTTT. The genes are TRBV15 and TRBJ1-5, with 9 bases fitting TRBD1. This CDR3 has 15 residues. Losses at the gene ends were 5 bases for V and 4 bases for J; bases not matched to a gene: 6. Germline CDR1 reads LNHNV; CDR2 reads YYDKDF (reference sequence).

The chain links TRBV24-1 to TRBJ1-2, with unresolved D. Germline assignment: CDR1 KGHDR and CDR2 SFDVKD. This CDR3 has 14 amino acids. Trimming pared 3 bases from V and 8 bases from J, leaving 15 bases between. CDR3 sequence reads: CATSDPHNPLGYTF. The CDR3, as DNA: TGTGCCACCAGTGATCCACACAACCCACTAGGCTACACCTTC.

The J gene is TRBJ1-4, the V gene TRBV3-1 (or the pseudogene TRBV3-2), with 8 bases identical to TRBD1. This CDR3 region has 15 residues. The J segment lost 8 bases and the V segment lost 5 bases, leaving 10 bases of the junction unmatched. The germline CDR1 and CDR2 sequences are LGHDT and YNNKEL (reference sequence). In DNA form, the CDR3 reads TGTGCCAGCAGCTCTCCCGGACAGGGTAGCGAAAAACTGTTTTTT. It encodes CASSSPGQGSEKLFF.

The V and J genes are TRBV7-9 and TRBJ1-4; 8 positions match TRBD1. With V trimmed by 5 bases and J by 6 bases, 14 bases remained unmatched. Per the germline V gene, CDR1 is SEHNR and CDR2 is FQNEAQ (reference sequence). The CDR3 has 17 amino acids. The CDR3 loop is CASSEGTGTGTYEKLFF. The CDR3 nucleotides read TGTGCCAGCAGCGAGGGGACCGGGACAGGTACTTATGAAAAACTGTTTTTT.

V gene TRBV6-2 or TRBV6-3 combines with J gene TRBJ2-6; 7 bases match TRBD2. The CDR3 contains 16 residues. The V segment lost 6 bases and the J segment 0 bases; nucleotides outside the gene matches: 5. CDR1 MNHEY and CDR2 SVGEGT come from the germline V gene. As DNA, the CDR3 is TGTGCCAGCAGCCCTGGGGAGGGCTCTGGGGCCAACGTCCTGACTTTC. It encodes CASSPGEGSGANVLTF.

The rearrangement joins TRBV2 to TRBJ1-3; D is undetermined. The CDR3 has 12 amino acids. Trimming removed 3 bases at V and 4 bases at J, with 4 bases between. Germline-derived CDR1 and CDR2 are SNHLY and FYNNEI. The CDR3 reads CASSDPGNTIYF. The CDR3, as DNA: TGTGCCAGCAGTGATCCGGGAAACACCATATATTTT.

The chain has TRBV6-1 and TRBJ1-2; D might be TRBD1 (5 bases). This CDR3 spans 16 amino acids. V dropped 4 bases and J dropped 5 bases, with 20 bases sitting between them. Germline assignment: CDR1 MNHNS and CDR2 SASEGT. The CDR3 is CASSGQQGGLGYGYTF. CDR3 bases: TGTGCCAGCAGTGGGCAGCAGGGAGGGCTTGGGTATGGCTACACCTTC.

The V call is TRBV7-9, the J call TRBJ2-1; the match to TRBD2 covers 16 bases. The V gene end was trimmed by 5 bases and the J gene end by 10 bases; junction bases not matched to a gene: 5. CDR3 length: 15 amino acids. Germline CDR1 reads SEHNR; CDR2 reads FQNEAQ (reference sequence). CDR3 bases: TGTGCCAGCAGCCAAGCGGGACTAGCGGGAGGGGAGCAGTTCTTC. Translating gives CASSQAGLAGGEQFF.

CDR3 region: CASSWGRGSTDTQYF. The CDR3 region has the DNA TGTGCCAGCAGCTGGGGGCGGGGGAGCACAGATACGCAGTATTTT. This chain links TRBV7-6 with TRBJ2-3, with D tentatively TRBD2 (7 bases). The germline V and J ends were trimmed by 4 bases and 0 bases, with 11 bases remaining between them. CDR3 length: 15 residues. Looked up from germline, CDR1 is SGHVS and CDR2 is FNYEAQ.

The rearrangement joins TRBV18 to TRBJ1-1; the D gene is possibly TRBD1 (5 bases). With 4 bases removed from V and 3 bases from J, the gap between germline ends came to 9 bases. The CDR3 is made up of 13 amino acids. CDR1 is KGHSH, CDR2 LQKENI, per germline. The CDR3 loop reads CASSLRADTEAFF. CDR3 sequence (DNA): TGTGCCAGCTCACTCAGGGCGGACACTGAAGCTTTCTTT.

This clone was detected a few times. This sequence joins TRBV19 and TRBJ1-4; D possibly corresponds to TRBD1 (6 bases). The CDR3 spans 16 residues. V lost 4 bases and J lost 2, with 14 bases in between. From germline, CDR1 is LNHDA and CDR2 SQIVND (reference sequence). DNA for the CDR3: TGTGCCAGTAGTACCCCAGGGGACGGGACTAATGAAAAACTGTTTTTT. This translates into CASSTPGDGTNEKLFF.